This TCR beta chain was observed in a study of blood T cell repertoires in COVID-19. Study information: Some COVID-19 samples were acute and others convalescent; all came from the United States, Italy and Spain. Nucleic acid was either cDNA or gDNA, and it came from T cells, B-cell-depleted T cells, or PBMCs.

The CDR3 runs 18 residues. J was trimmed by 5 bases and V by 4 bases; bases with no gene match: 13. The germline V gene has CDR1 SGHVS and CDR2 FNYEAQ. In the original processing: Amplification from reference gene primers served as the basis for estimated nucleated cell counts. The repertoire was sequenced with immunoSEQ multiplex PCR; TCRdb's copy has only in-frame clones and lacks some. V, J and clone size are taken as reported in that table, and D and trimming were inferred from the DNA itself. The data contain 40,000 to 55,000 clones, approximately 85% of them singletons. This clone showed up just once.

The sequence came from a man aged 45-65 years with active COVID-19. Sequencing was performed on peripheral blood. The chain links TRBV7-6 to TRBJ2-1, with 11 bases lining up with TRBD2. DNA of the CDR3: TGTGCCAGCAGCTCACCCGACCGACTAGCGGGATCCGACAATGAGCAGTTCTTC. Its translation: CASSSPDRLAGSDNEQFF.